This T cell receptor (beta chain) was retrieved from a study of blood T cell repertoires in COVID-19. As for the study in general: Acute and convalescent COVID-19 samples came from the United States, Italy and Spain.

Some clones are missing from TCRdb's copy, which holds only in-frame ones; the method was immunoSEQ multiplex PCR. This repertoire shows some 400,000 clones, around 87% found once; its top ten account for 1.3%. The CDR3 is 15 amino acids. Looked up from germline, CDR1 is SGHTA and CDR2 is FQGNSA. The V end lost 5 bases, the J end lost 2 bases, and 13 bases lay between the germline ends. This receptor was obtained from a man aged 25 to 45 who had recovered from COVID-19. The specimen sequenced was PBMCs or T cells enriched from blood (not recorded which). This rearrangement joins TRBV7-2 to TRBJ1-5; no definite D call. The CDR3 sequence: CASSPRGPGNQPQHF. The CDR3 DNA reads TGTGCCAGCAGCCCCCGAGGTCCGGGCAATCAGCCCCAGCATTTT.